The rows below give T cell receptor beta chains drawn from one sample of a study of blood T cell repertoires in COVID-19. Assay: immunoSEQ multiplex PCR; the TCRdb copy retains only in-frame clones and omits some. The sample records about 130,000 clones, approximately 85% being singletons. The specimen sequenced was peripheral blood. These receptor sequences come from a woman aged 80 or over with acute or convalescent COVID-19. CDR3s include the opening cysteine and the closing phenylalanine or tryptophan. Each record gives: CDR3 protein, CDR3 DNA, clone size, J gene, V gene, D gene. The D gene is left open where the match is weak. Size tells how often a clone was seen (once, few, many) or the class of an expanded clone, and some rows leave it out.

CSAIGGTGGAGELFF,TGCAGTGCTATTGGGGGGACAGGGGGAGCCGGGGAGCTGTTTTTT,.,TRBJ2-2,TRBV29-1,TRBD1
CASSLEGRYGYTF,TGTGCCAGCAGCTTAGAGGGGCGGTATGGCTACACCTTC,.,TRBJ1-2,TRBV7-8,.
CASSLLQGARTEAFF,TGCGCCAGCAGCCTCCTACAGGGGGCTCGCACTGAAGCTTTCTTT,.,TRBJ1-1,TRBV4-1,TRBD1
CASSKGWRQGRYEQFF,TGTGCCAGCAGCAAAGGTTGGCGACAGGGTCGCTATGAGCAGTTCTTC,.,TRBJ2-1,TRBV21-1,.
CASSATGPHYGYTF,TGTGCCAGCAGCGCGACAGGGCCACACTATGGCTACACCTTC,.,TRBJ1-2,TRBV9,TRBD1
CASSLDTWTEYNEQFF,TGCGCCAGCAGCTTGGATACTTGGACAGAATACAATGAGCAGTTCTTC,once,TRBJ2-1,TRBV5-1,.
CASSLLATPGQYF,TGTGCCAGCAGTTTATTGGCGACTCCGGGGCAGTACTTC,.,TRBJ2-7,TRBV12-3/TRBV12-4,.
CASRRPGDTEAFF,TGTGCCAGCCGCCGGCCGGGGGACACTGAAGCTTTCTTT,.,TRBJ1-1,TRBV25-1,.
CASSRGQGGQPQHF,TGTGCCAGCAGCCGGGGACAGGGGGGTCAGCCCCAGCATTTT,once,TRBJ1-5,TRBV7-9,TRBD1
CASSSQDSHQPQHF,TGTGCCAGCAGTTCACAGGACAGTCATCAGCCCCAGCATTTT,.,TRBJ1-5,TRBV6-5,.
CASSYLKGLGGYTF,TGTGCCAGCAGTTACTTGAAGGGACTGGGTGGCTACACCTTC,.,TRBJ1-2,TRBV6-6,.
CATSGGRDNYGYTF,TGTGCCACCAGTGGTGGCAGGGATAACTATGGCTACACCTTC,.,TRBJ1-2,TRBV24-1,.
CASSYSLGVVVDGYTF,TGTGCCAGCAGTTACTCCCTCGGGGTGGTTGTTGATGGCTACACCTTC,.,TRBJ1-2,TRBV6-5,.
CASSPRQSTDTQYF,TGTGCCAGCTCACCCCGACAAAGCACAGATACGCAGTATTTT,.,TRBJ2-3,TRBV18,.
CSVEGGDRLFDTQYF,TGCAGCGTTGAGGGCGGGGACAGGCTTTTCGATACGCAGTATTTT,once,TRBJ2-3,TRBV29-1,TRBD1
CASSFGTAKNTEAFF,TGTGCCAGCAGCTTTGGAACAGCCAAGAACACTGAAGCTTTCTTT,.,TRBJ1-1,TRBV5-5,.
CASSQAPRGAAFF,TGCGCCAGCAGCCAAGCCCCCCGGGGAGCGGCTTTCTTT,.,TRBJ1-1,TRBV4-1,.
CASSLQGWHGYTF,TGTGCCAGCAGTTTACAGGGATGGCATGGCTACACCTTC,.,TRBJ1-2,TRBV12-3/TRBV12-4,.
CASNIRNTIYF,TGTGCCAGCAATATTCGAAACACCATATATTTT,.,TRBJ1-3,TRBV12-3/TRBV12-4,.
CATAGGPGELFF,TGTGCCACGGCCGGGGGACCCGGGGAGCTGTTTTTT,.,TRBJ2-2,TRBV24-1,.
CASRRSPNQPQHF,TGTGCCAGCAGGAGGAGCCCCAATCAGCCCCAGCATTTT,.,TRBJ1-5,TRBV12-3/TRBV12-4,.
CASSLGISNEKLFF,TGTGCCAGCAGTCTCGGGATTAGTAATGAAAAACTGTTTTTT,.,TRBJ1-4,TRBV27,.
CASSYSSTNTGELFF,TGTGCCAGCAGCTACAGTTCAACGAACACCGGGGAGCTGTTTTTT,.,TRBJ2-2,TRBV11-3,.
CASSPPSTDTQYF,TGTGCCAGCAGCCCCCCCTCCACAGATACGCAGTATTTT,.,TRBJ2-3,TRBV7-6,.
CASSLEGSVGSGQPQHF,TGTGCCAGCAGCTTGGAGGGCTCGGTGGGTTCGGGGCAGCCCCAGCATTTT,few,TRBJ1-5,TRBV5-6,.
CASSELEDGETQYF,TGTGCCAGCAGTGAATTGGAGGACGGGGAGACCCAGTACTTC,.,TRBJ2-5,TRBV25-1,.
CASTRTGMNNEQFF,TGTGCCAGTACGAGGACAGGGATGAACAATGAGCAGTTCTTC,.,TRBJ2-1,TRBV19,TRBD1
CASSVGGTNEKLFF,TGTGCCAGCAGCGTCGGTGGAACTAATGAAAAACTGTTTTTT,.,TRBJ1-4,TRBV9,.
CASSARDNEAFF,TGTGCCAGCAGCGCCCGGGACAATGAAGCTTTCTTT,.,TRBJ1-1,TRBV9,.
CASGLVGGSGYTF,TGTGCTAGTGGTTTAGTAGGGGGCTCTGGCTACACCTTC,.,TRBJ1-2,TRBV12-5,TRBD1
CASSLGTSGDEQYF,TGTGCCAGCAGCCTCGGGACTAGCGGGGACGAGCAGTACTTC,once,TRBJ2-7,TRBV5-5,TRBD2
CASSVAGGGTDTQYF,TGTGCCAGCAGCGTGGCGGGGGGGGGCACAGATACGCAGTATTTT,.,TRBJ2-3,TRBV9,TRBD2
CASSRDVGSRVGTGELFF,TGTGCCAGCAGCCGCGACGTGGGTAGCAGGGTTGGGACCGGGGAGCTGTTTTTT,.,TRBJ2-2,TRBV9,.
CASSKLNGYTF,TGTGCCAGCAGTAAACTGAATGGCTACACCTTC,.,TRBJ1-2,TRBV6-1,.
CASSGGQGGSPLHF,TGTGCCAGCAGTGGGGGACAGGGCGGGTCACCCCTCCACTTT,many,TRBJ1-6,TRBV28,TRBD1
CASSSSVEGTGVTDTQYF,TGTGCCAGCAGCTCCTCAGTGGAGGGGACAGGGGTTACAGATACGCAGTATTTT,.,TRBJ2-3,TRBV5-6,TRBD1
CASSLATYYGYTF,TGTGCCAGCAGCTTGGCCACCTACTATGGCTACACCTTC,.,TRBJ1-2,TRBV7-2,.
CASSLDPTGLNTEAFF,TGCGCCAGCAGCTTGGATCCTACAGGGTTAAACACTGAAGCTTTCTTT,once,TRBJ1-1,TRBV5-1,.
CASLRQGGSGNTIYF,TGTGCCAGCCTCCGACAGGGGGGCTCTGGAAACACCATATATTTT,.,TRBJ1-3,TRBV7-9,TRBD1
CASSEWRNSLTDTQYF,TGCGCCAGCAGTGAGTGGAGGAACAGTCTAACAGATACGCAGTATTTT,once,TRBJ2-3,TRBV10-2,.
CATSAPDRGGSGELFF,TGTGCCACCAGCGCCCCCGACAGGGGTGGGTCCGGGGAGCTGTTTTTT,.,TRBJ2-2,TRBV15,TRBD1
CASSYQGSSYNEQFF,TGTGCCAGCAGCTACCAGGGAAGCTCCTACAATGAGCAGTTCTTC,.,TRBJ2-1,TRBV3-1/TRBV3-2,.
CASSIEGNRGLGTEAFF,TGTGCCAGTAGTATAGAAGGGAACAGGGGTTTAGGAACTGAAGCTTTCTTT,once,TRBJ1-1,TRBV19,TRBD1
CASSSLGVAGNTIYF,TGTGCCAGCAGTTCCCTCGGAGTTGCCGGAAACACCATATATTTT,.,TRBJ1-3,TRBV27,.
CASSPSGGNIQYF,TGTGCCAGCAGCCCTAGCGGGGGAAACATTCAGTACTTC,.,TRBJ2-4,TRBV3-1/TRBV3-2,TRBD2
CASRISPTNEKLFF,TGTGCCAGCAGGATAAGCCCAACTAATGAAAAACTGTTTTTT,.,TRBJ1-4,TRBV2,.
CASSSTTGKLTGNTIYF,TGTGCCAGTAGTTCCACCACAGGAAAGTTAACGGGAAACACCATATATTTT,.,TRBJ1-3,TRBV19,.
CASSFLTDTQYF,TGCGCCAGCAGCTTCCTTACAGATACGCAGTATTTT,.,TRBJ2-3,TRBV5-1,.